This T cell receptor beta chain was observed in a study of blood T cell repertoires in COVID-19. Whole-study context: The cDNA or gDNA used as material had been derived from T cells, B-cell-depleted T cells, or PBMCs.

Researchers sorted participants into cohorts using their self-reported clinical history. Recovered participants had two consecutive negative NP/OP PCR tests, healthcare professional clearance, or symptom resolution. Study processing details: Amplification from reference gene primers served as the basis for estimated nucleated cell counts. Measured with immunoSEQ multiplex PCR; TCRdb has only the in-frame clones, and not every one. V and J calls and clone size come straight from that table; D and trimming were deduced from the DNA. The sample records approximately 200,000 clones, less than 85% being singletons. The junction had 7 bases not matched to a gene; V was cut back by 10 bases and J by 4 bases. The CDR3 runs 14 residues. Germline V gene lookup returns CDR1 KGHDR and CDR2 SFDVKD.

The chain is built from TRBV24-1 and TRBJ2-3; 10 positions agree with TRBD1. The source is a man between 60 and 70 years old who had recovered from COVID-19. Sequenced: PBMCs or T cells enriched from blood (not recorded which). CDR3 region: CATADRGEADTQYF. CDR3 in DNA: TGTGCCACTGCGGACAGGGGGGAGGCAGATACGCAGTATTTT.